This T cell receptor beta chain came from a study of blood T cell repertoires in COVID-19. The authors' processing: For nucleated cells, counts were estimated from reference gene primer amplification. The data were produced by immunoSEQ multiplex PCR, yet TCRdb's version contains in-frame clones alone and is incomplete. V and J calls and clone size come straight from that table; D and trimming were deduced from the DNA. The data show tens of thousands of clones, about 90% seen once. The V gene end was trimmed by 6 bases and the J gene end by 3 bases; junction bases not matched to a gene: 4. From germline, CDR1 is MDHEN and CDR2 SYDVKM. The CDR3 has 13 residues.

The rearrangement joins TRBV28 to TRBJ1-2, with 7 bases identical to TRBD1. This sequence originates from a woman in her 70s with acute or convalescent COVID-19. Sequenced: peripheral blood. CDR3 nucleotides: TGTGCCAGCAGGTCCAGGGGGGACTATGGCTACACCTTC. Translating gives CASRSRGDYGYTF.